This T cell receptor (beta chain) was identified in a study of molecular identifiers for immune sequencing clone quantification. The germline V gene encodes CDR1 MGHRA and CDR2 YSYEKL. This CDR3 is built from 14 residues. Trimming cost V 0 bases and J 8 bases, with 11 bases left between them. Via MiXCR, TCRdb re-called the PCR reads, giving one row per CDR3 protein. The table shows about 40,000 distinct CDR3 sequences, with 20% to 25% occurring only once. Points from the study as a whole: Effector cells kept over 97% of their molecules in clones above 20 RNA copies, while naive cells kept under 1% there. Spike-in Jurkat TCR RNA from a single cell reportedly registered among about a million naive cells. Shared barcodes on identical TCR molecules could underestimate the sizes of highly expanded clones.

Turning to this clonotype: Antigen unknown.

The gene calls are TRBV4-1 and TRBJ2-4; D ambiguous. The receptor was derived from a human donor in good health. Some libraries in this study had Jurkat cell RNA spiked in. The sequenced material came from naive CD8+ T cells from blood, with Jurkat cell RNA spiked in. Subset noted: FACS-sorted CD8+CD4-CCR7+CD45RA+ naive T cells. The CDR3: CASSQEEAGDIQYF. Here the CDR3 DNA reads TGCGCCAGCAGCCAAGAAGAGGCAGGTGACATTCAGTACTTC.